In its sample, the clone carrying this T cell receptor beta chain was seen a few times. The antigen is unknown. Germline CDR1 SGHDT, CDR2 YYEEEE. Trimming cost V 0 bases and J 3 bases; bases outside gene matches: 6. This CDR3 has 16 residues. Per-sample PBMC isolation yielded at least 6.5 million cells. For the second PCR, which ran for about 6 to 11 cycles, a sample-barcoded 5' primer and a J-beta primer mix were used. All cDNA molecules were each tagged by a template-switch adaptor with 12 random nucleotides. TCRdb used MiXCR to reprocess the 5' RACE reads, holding one entry per CDR3 protein. The sample lists 1.2 million to 1.5 million distinct CDR3 sequences; 59% were seen once. This entry is derived from a study of blood T cells in healthy people across ages. General study results and limits: Long-lived and aged donors differed, with more naive CD4+ cells and higher diversity in the long-lived. Underestimates were what the diversity estimates from one million T cells were considered to be.

The source material was blood. The sequence came from a man aged 18 to 29 in good health. The chain recombines TRBV5-6 with TRBJ2-3, with TRBD1 matching over 8 bases. The CDR3 coding sequence is TGTGCCAGCAGCTTGGAGGGGACAGGAGGGACAGATACGCAGTATTTT. Translated: CASSLEGTGGTDTQYF.